Listed below are T cell receptor beta chains from one sample, sequenced in a study of T cell repertoires in cytomegalovirus infection. Using its own MiXCR run on the reads, TCRdb lists one record per CDR3 protein. The sample holds fewer than 200,000 distinct CDR3 sequences, 9.5% seen once. Source material: PBMCs. The receptors were gathered from a human donor in good health (CMV status not recorded). Some clones in this sample may be carry-over from other donors' samples. Each CDR3 is given with its conserved first and last residue. The D gene is left open where the match is weak. Expanded clones are given a class, and other clones once, few, many or no size at all.

v_call: TRBV6-2/TRBV6-3
j_call: TRBJ1-1
d_call: -
clone_size: few
cdr3_nt: TGTGCCAGCAGTTACGAACCCCGGGGGACTGAAGCTTTCTTT
cdr3_aa: CASSYEPRGTEAFF

v_call: TRBV10-3
j_call: TRBJ2-7
d_call: TRBD2
clone_size: many
cdr3_nt: TGTGCCATCAGCCAGACTAGCGGGTCCTACGAGCAGTACTTC
cdr3_aa: CAISQTSGSYEQYF

v_call: TRBV7-2
j_call: TRBJ2-7
d_call: TRBD2
clone_size: many
cdr3_nt: TGTGCCAGCAGCTCCCGAGCGGGGACCTCCTACGAGCAGTACTTC
cdr3_aa: CASSSRAGTSYEQYF

v_call: TRBV5-1
j_call: TRBJ1-2
d_call: -
clone_size: many
cdr3_nt: TGCGCCAGCAGCTTGGCCGCGACAGCAGTTGGCTACACCTTC
cdr3_aa: CASSLAATAVGYTF

v_call: TRBV5-1
j_call: TRBJ1-1
d_call: -
clone_size: -
cdr3_nt: TGCGCCAGCAGCTTGGTTGGACAACCGGCCTTCTTT
cdr3_aa: CASSLVGQPAFF

v_call: TRBV7-2
j_call: TRBJ2-7
d_call: TRBD2
clone_size: -
cdr3_nt: TGTGCCAGCAGCCTGGCTAGCGGGAGTCGCGAGCAGTACTTC
cdr3_aa: CASSLASGSREQYF

v_call: TRBV7-6
j_call: TRBJ2-1
d_call: -
clone_size: many
cdr3_nt: TGTGCCAGCAGCCAACCGACTAGTTACAATGAGCAGTTCTTC
cdr3_aa: CASSQPTSYNEQFF

v_call: TRBV7-2
j_call: TRBJ2-1
d_call: -
clone_size: many
cdr3_nt: TGTGCCAGCAGCTTTAGTCTAGCGATCGGCGAGCAGTTCTTC
cdr3_aa: CASSFSLAIGEQFF

v_call: TRBV19
j_call: TRBJ1-1
d_call: TRBD1
clone_size: many
cdr3_nt: TGTGCCAGCAACCAACAGGGGATTAGTGAAGCTTTCTTT
cdr3_aa: CASNQQGISEAFF

v_call: TRBV6-2/TRBV6-3
j_call: TRBJ1-5
d_call: TRBD1
clone_size: -
cdr3_nt: TGTGCCAGCAGTTACACCCCGGACAGGTATAGCAATCAGCCCCAGCATTTT
cdr3_aa: CASSYTPDRYSNQPQHF

v_call: TRBV2
j_call: TRBJ1-1
d_call: -
clone_size: -
cdr3_nt: TGTGCCGGAGAGGACAGCATGAACACTGAAGCTTTCTTT
cdr3_aa: CAGEDSMNTEAFF

v_call: TRBV4-3
j_call: TRBJ2-4
d_call: -
clone_size: -
cdr3_nt: TGCGCCAGCAGCCACGACAGGTGGAATTTGGCCATTCAGTACTTC
cdr3_aa: CASSHDRWNLAIQYF

v_call: TRBV11-2
j_call: TRBJ1-1
d_call: -
clone_size: many
cdr3_nt: TGTGCCAGCAGCTTAGGGGTACAGCGGGGGAACACTGAAGCTTTCTTT
cdr3_aa: CASSLGVQRGNTEAFF

v_call: TRBV20-1
j_call: TRBJ1-2
d_call: -
clone_size: few
cdr3_nt: TGCAGTGCTAGGGAAGGGAGGGCGATGGATAACTATGGCTACACCTTC
cdr3_aa: CSAREGRAMDNYGYTF

v_call: TRBV7-2
j_call: TRBJ1-1
d_call: -
clone_size: many
cdr3_nt: TGTGCCAGCAGCTTGCAGGTGGGGGACACTGAAGCTTTCTTT
cdr3_aa: CASSLQVGDTEAFF

v_call: TRBV12-3/TRBV12-4
j_call: TRBJ1-3
d_call: -
clone_size: -
cdr3_nt: TGTGCCAGCTCCAATGATGGAAACACCATATATTTT
cdr3_aa: CASSNDGNTIYF

v_call: TRBV7-2
j_call: TRBJ2-2
d_call: -
clone_size: many
cdr3_nt: TGTGCCAGCAGCTTCGTCGGGAGTCGAACCGGGGAGCTGTTTTTT
cdr3_aa: CASSFVGSRTGELFF

v_call: TRBV10-3
j_call: TRBJ1-2
d_call: -
clone_size: few
cdr3_nt: TGTGCCATCAGTGAGACGCCCCGGGGGGGCCGTGGCTATGGCTACACCTTC
cdr3_aa: CAISETPRGGRGYGYTF

v_call: TRBV7-8
j_call: TRBJ2-2
d_call: -
clone_size: many
cdr3_nt: TGTGCCAGCAGCTTAGTCTTTTTTGGGGGACCCGCGAACACCGGGGAGCTGTTTTTT
cdr3_aa: CASSLVFFGGPANTGELFF

v_call: TRBV4-3
j_call: TRBJ2-7
d_call: TRBD2
clone_size: few
cdr3_nt: TGCGCCAGCAGCCAATCCGGACTAGCGGGAACCTACGAGCAGTACTTC
cdr3_aa: CASSQSGLAGTYEQYF

v_call: TRBV14
j_call: TRBJ1-2
d_call: -
clone_size: -
cdr3_nt: TGTGCCAGCAGCACCCGAGGTATGCAGCCGAACCACTATGGCTACACCTTC
cdr3_aa: CASSTRGMQPNHYGYTF

v_call: TRBV19
j_call: TRBJ1-1
d_call: -
clone_size: -
cdr3_nt: TGTGCCAGTATTCCCCAGGGCAGGGGGAACACTGAAGCTTTCTTT
cdr3_aa: CASIPQGRGNTEAFF

v_call: TRBV15
j_call: TRBJ1-5
d_call: -
clone_size: few
cdr3_nt: TGTGCCACGTCTGCAGGGAACCAGCCCCAGCATTTT
cdr3_aa: CATSAGNQPQHF

v_call: TRBV12-3/TRBV12-4
j_call: TRBJ1-1
d_call: -
clone_size: few
cdr3_nt: TGTGCCAGCAGTTTAAGAGGAAGCACTGAAGCTTTCTTT
cdr3_aa: CASSLRGSTEAFF

v_call: TRBV6-1
j_call: TRBJ1-1
d_call: -
clone_size: many
cdr3_nt: TGTGCCAGCAGTGTCGGGCAGGAGAACACTGAAGCTTTCTTT
cdr3_aa: CASSVGQENTEAFF

v_call: TRBV27
j_call: TRBJ2-2
d_call: -
clone_size: -
cdr3_nt: TGTGCCAGCAGACCCGTCCCGACCACCGGGGAGCTGTTTTTT
cdr3_aa: CASRPVPTTGELFF

v_call: TRBV5-6
j_call: TRBJ2-7
d_call: -
clone_size: many
cdr3_nt: TGTGCCAGCAGCCACGCCTACGAGCAGTACTTC
cdr3_aa: CASSHAYEQYF

v_call: TRBV7-8
j_call: TRBJ1-2
d_call: TRBD1
clone_size: -
cdr3_nt: TGTGCCAGCAGCGTCGACAGGGAGGCTGGCTACACCTTC
cdr3_aa: CASSVDREAGYTF

v_call: TRBV7-2
j_call: TRBJ1-3
d_call: TRBD1
clone_size: many
cdr3_nt: TGTGCCAGCAGCTTAGGGGACAGGGTGCCCGGAAACACCATATATTTT
cdr3_aa: CASSLGDRVPGNTIYF

v_call: TRBV7-2
j_call: TRBJ1-4
d_call: -
clone_size: few
cdr3_nt: TGTGCCAGCAGCTTAGAGCGGATCCAGACCTTCGAAAAACTGTTTTTT
cdr3_aa: CASSLERIQTFEKLFF

v_call: TRBV28
j_call: TRBJ1-4
d_call: -
clone_size: -
cdr3_nt: TGTGCCAGCAGTTCCCCCCGGGAGGCAACTAATGAAAAACTGTTTTTT
cdr3_aa: CASSSPREATNEKLFF

v_call: TRBV7-2
j_call: TRBJ2-7
d_call: -
clone_size: many
cdr3_nt: TGTGCCAGCAGCTTATGGGGGGACGAGCAGTACTTC
cdr3_aa: CASSLWGDEQYF

v_call: TRBV7-2
j_call: TRBJ1-3
d_call: -
clone_size: many
cdr3_nt: TGTGCCAGCAGCCAGACTATAACAGGAAACACCATATATTTT
cdr3_aa: CASSQTITGNTIYF